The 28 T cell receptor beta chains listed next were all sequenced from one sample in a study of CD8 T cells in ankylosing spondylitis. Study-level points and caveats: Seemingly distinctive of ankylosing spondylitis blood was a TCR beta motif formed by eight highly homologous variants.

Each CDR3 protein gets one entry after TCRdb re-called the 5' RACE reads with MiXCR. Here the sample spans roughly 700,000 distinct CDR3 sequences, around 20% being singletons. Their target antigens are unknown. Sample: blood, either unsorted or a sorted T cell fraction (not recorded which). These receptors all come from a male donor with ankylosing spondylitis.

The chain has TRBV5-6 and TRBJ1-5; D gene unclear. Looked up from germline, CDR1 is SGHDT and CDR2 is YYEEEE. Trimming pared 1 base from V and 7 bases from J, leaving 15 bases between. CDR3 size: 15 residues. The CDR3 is CASSLYGPMGQPQHF. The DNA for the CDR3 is TGTGCCAGCAGCTTGTATGGACCGATGGGGCAGCCCCAGCATTTT.

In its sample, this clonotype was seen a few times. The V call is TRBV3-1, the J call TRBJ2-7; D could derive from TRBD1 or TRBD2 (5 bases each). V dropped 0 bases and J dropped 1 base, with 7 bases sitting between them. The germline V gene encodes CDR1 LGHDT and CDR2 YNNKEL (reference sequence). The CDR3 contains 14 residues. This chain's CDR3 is CASSQDGASYEQYF. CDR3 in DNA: TGTGCCAGCAGCCAAGACGGGGCTTCCTACGAGCAGTACTTC.

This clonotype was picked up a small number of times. CDR3: CASGASTDTQYF. CDR3 DNA sequence: TGTGCCAGCGGGGCCAGCACAGATACGCAGTATTTT. V gene TRBV12-3 or TRBV12-4 combines with J gene TRBJ2-3; a weak D match, TRBD1 (5 bases). The CDR3 length is 12 residues. Deletions cut 8 bases from V and 0 bases from J, with 6 bases between.

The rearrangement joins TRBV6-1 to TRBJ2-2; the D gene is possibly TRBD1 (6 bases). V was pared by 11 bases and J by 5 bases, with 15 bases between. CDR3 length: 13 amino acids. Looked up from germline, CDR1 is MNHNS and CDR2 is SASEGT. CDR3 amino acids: CALGAGVTGELFF. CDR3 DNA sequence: TGTGCCTTGGGGGCAGGGGTTACCGGGGAGCTGTTTTTT.

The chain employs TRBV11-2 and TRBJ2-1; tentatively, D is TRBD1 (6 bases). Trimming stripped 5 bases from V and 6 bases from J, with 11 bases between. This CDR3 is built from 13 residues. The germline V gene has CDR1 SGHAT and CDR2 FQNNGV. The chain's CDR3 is CASSPDRRNEQFF. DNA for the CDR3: TGTGCCAGCAGCCCCGACAGGCGCAATGAGCAGTTCTTC.

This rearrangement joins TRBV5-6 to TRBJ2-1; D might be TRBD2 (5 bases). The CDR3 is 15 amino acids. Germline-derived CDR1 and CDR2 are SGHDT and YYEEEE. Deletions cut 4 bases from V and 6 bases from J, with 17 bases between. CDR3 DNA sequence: TGTGCCAGCAGCCTACTAGGTCTAGTTAGCAATGAGCAGTTCTTC. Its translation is CASSLLGLVSNEQFF.

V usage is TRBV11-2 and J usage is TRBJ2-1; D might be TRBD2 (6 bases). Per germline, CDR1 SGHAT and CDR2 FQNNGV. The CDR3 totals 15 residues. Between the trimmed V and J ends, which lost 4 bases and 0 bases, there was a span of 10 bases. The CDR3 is CASSWRDSSYNEQFF. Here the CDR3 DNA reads TGTGCCAGCAGCTGGCGGGACTCCTCCTACAATGAGCAGTTCTTC.

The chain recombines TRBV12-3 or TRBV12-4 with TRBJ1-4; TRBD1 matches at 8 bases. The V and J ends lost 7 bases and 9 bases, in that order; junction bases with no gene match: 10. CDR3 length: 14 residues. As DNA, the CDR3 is TGTGCCAGCAACTCAGAGACAGGGGCACAAAAACTGTTTTTT. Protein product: CASNSETGAQKLFF.

Here the CDR3 reads CASSGPGTGSYEQYF. CDR3 DNA sequence: TGTGCCAGCAGTGGGCCCGGCACAGGGTCGTACGAGCAGTACTTC. This chain uses TRBV27 with TRBJ2-7, with D possibly TRBD1 on 6 matching bases. This CDR3 is built from 15 residues. CDR1 is MNHEY and CDR2 is SMNVEV in the germline V gene (reference sequence). V was shortened by 5 bases and J by 4 bases, with 18 bases between the two germline ends.

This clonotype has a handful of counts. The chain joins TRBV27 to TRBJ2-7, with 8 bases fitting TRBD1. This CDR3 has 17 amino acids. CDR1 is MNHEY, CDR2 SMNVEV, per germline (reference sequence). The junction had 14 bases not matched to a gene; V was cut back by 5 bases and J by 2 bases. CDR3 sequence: CASSPIVGTGSTYEQYF. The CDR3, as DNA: TGTGCCAGCAGTCCCATAGTCGGGACAGGATCGACCTACGAGCAGTACTTC.

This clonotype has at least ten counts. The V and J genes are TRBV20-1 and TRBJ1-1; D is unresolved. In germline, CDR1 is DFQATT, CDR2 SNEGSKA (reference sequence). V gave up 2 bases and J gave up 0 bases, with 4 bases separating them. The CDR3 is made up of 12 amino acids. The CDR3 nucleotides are TGCAGTGCTAGAAAAATGAACACTGAAGCTTTCTTT. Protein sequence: CSARKMNTEAFF.

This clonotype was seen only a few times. CDR3 protein: CASSFPGGAEAFF. CDR3 bases: TGTGCCAGCAGTTTTCCAGGGGGAGCTGAAGCTTTCTTT. The chain has TRBV7-9 and TRBJ1-1; TRBD1 matches at 7 bases. Germline V lookup: CDR1 SEHNR, CDR2 FQNEAQ (reference sequence). With 6 bases clipped from V and 6 bases from J, the junction kept 7 bases outside the gene matches. This CDR3 region has 13 residues.

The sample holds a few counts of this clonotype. DNA for the CDR3: TGTGCCAGCAGCTTAGTGGTGTCCCAAGAGACCCAGTACTTC. Its protein is CASSLVVSQETQYF. J is TRBJ2-5 and V is TRBV7-2; D is unresolved. Per germline, CDR1 SGHTA and CDR2 FQGNSA. V lost 1 base and J lost 1, with 7 bases in between. The CDR3 loop spans 14 amino acids.

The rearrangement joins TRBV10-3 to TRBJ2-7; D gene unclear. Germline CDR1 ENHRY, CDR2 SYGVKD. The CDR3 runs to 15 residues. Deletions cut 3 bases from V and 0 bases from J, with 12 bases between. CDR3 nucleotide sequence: TGTGCCATCAGTGAAGGAGCAGAAAGCTCCTACGAGCAGTACTTC. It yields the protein CAISEGAESSYEQYF.

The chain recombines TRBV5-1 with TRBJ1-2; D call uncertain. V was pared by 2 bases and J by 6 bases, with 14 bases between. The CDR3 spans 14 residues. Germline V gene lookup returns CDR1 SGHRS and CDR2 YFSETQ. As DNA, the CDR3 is TGCGCCAGCAGCTTATTAGGGCAGGATAATGGCTACACCTTC. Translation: CASSLLGQDNGYTF.

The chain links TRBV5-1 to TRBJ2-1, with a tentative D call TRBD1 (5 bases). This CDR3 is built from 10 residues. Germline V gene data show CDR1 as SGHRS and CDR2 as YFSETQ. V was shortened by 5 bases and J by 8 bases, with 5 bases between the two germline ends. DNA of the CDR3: TGCGCCAGCAGGGGGCATGAGCAGTTCTTC. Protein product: CASRGHEQFF.

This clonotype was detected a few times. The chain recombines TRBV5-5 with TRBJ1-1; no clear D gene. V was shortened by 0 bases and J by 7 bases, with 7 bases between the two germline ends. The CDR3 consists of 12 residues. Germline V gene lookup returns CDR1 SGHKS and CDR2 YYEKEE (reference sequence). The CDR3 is CASSLGAVEAFF. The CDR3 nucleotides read TGTGCCAGCAGCTTGGGGGCGGTTGAAGCTTTCTTT.

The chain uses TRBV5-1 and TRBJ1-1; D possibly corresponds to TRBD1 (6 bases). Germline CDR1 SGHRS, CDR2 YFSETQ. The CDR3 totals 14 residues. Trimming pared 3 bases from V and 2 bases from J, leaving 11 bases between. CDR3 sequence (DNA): TGCGCCAGCAGCTGGGGGCAACAAAACACTGAAGCTTTCTTT. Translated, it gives CASSWGQQNTEAFF.

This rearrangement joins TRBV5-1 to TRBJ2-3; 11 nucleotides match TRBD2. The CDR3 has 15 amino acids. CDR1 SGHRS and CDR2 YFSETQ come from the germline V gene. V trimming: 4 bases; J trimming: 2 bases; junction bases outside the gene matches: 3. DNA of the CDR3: TGCGCCAGCAGCACTAGCGGGGGAAACACAGATACGCAGTATTTT. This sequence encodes CASSTSGGNTDTQYF.

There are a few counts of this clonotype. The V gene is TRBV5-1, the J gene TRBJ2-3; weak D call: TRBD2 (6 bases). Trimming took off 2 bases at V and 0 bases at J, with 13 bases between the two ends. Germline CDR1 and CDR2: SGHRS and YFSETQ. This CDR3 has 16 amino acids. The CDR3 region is CASSLPVAESTDTQYF. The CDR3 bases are TGCGCCAGCAGCTTACCTGTAGCGGAAAGCACAGATACGCAGTATTTT.

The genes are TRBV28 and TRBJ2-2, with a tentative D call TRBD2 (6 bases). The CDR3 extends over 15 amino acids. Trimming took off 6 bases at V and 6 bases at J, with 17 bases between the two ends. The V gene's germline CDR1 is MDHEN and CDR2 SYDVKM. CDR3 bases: TGTGCCAGCAGCATAAGAGGAGGGTCGGCCGGGGAGCTGTTTTTT. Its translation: CASSIRGGSAGELFF. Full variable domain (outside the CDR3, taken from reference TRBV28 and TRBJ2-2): DVKVTQSSRYLVKRTGEKVFLECVQDMDHENMFWYRQDPGLGLRLIYFSYDVKMKEKGDIPEGYSVSREKKERFSLILESASTNQTSMYLCASSIRGGSAGELFFGEGSRLTVL.

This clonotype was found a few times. CDR3 sequence (DNA): TGTGCCAGCAGCTCTGGGACAGGGGGCCGGAATCAGCCCCAGCATTTT. This sequence encodes CASSSGTGGRNQPQHF. J is TRBJ1-5 and V is TRBV5-6; 12 nucleotides match TRBD1. The V and J ends lost 3 bases and 4 bases, in that order; junction bases with no gene match: 5. The CDR3 extends over 16 amino acids. Per germline, CDR1 SGHDT and CDR2 YYEEEE.

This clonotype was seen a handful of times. The CDR3 region has the DNA TGTGCCAGCAGTCACATCCGCCCCACAGGGGCTTACTCCTACGAGCAGTACTTC. Its protein is CASSHIRPTGAYSYEQYF. The chain uses TRBV13 and TRBJ2-7; 7 bases match TRBD1. Germline assignment: CDR1 PRHDT and CDR2 FYEKMQ (reference sequence). This CDR3 is 18 amino acids long. V shed 6 bases and J 0 bases; nucleotides not matched to a gene: 17. The full variable domain, with the rest looked up from reference TRBV13 and TRBJ2-7, is AAGVIQSPRHLIKEKRETATLKCYPIPRHDTVYWYQQGPGQDPQFLISFYEKMQSDKGSIPDRFSAQQFSDYHSELNMSSLELGDSALYFCASSHIRPTGAYSYEQYFGPGTRLTVT.

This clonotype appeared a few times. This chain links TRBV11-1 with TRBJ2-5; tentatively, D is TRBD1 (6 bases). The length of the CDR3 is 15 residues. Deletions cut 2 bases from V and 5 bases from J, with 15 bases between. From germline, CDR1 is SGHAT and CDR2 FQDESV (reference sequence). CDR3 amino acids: CASSLRAGAAETQYF. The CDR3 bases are TGTGCCAGCAGCTTAAGGGCAGGGGCGGCGGAGACCCAGTACTTC.

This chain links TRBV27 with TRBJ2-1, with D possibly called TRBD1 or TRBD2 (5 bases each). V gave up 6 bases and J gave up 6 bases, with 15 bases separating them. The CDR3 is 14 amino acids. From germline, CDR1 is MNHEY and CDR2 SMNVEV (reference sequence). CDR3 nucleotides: TGTGCCAGCAGGGGACCCGGAGTCCTCAATGAGCAGTTCTTC. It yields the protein CASRGPGVLNEQFF.

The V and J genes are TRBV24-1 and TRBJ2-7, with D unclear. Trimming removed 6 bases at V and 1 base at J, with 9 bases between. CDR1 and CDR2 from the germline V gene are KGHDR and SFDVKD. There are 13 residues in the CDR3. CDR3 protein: CATSPTESYEQYF. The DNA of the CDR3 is TGTGCCACCAGTCCAACGGAGTCCTACGAGCAGTACTTC.

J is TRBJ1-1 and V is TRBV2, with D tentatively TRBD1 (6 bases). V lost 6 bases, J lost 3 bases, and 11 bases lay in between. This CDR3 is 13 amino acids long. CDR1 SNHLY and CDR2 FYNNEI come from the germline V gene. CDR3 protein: CASRDPGDTEAFF. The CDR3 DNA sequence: TGTGCCAGCAGAGACCCAGGGGACACTGAAGCTTTCTTT. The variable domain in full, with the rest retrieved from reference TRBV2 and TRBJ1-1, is EPEVTQTPSHQVTQMGQEVILRCVPISNHLYFYWYRQILGQKVEFLVSFYNNEISEKSEIFDDQFSVERPDGSNFTLKIRSTKLEDSAMYFCASRDPGDTEAFFGQGTRLTVV.

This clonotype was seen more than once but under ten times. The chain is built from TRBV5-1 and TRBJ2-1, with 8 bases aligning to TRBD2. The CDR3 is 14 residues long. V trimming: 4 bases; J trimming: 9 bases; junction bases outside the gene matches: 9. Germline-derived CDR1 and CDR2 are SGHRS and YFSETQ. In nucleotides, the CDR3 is TGCGCCAGCAGCCCCACCATAGCGGGAATTGAGCAGTTCTTC. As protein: CASSPTIAGIEQFF.